One sample yielded the 14 T cell receptor beta chains listed below, sequenced in a study of identical twins. TCRdb recomputed calls from the 5' RACE reads with MiXCR, one row per CDR3 protein. The sample yields about 720,000 distinct CDR3 sequences, 8.6% seen once. This same sample was also taken into another study, of yellow fever vaccine responses in identical twins.

Sequencing was performed on PBMCs. These TCRs come from a woman aged 18-29 years in good health.

This clonotype was counted a few times. This CDR3 reads CASSLRGGASRSTDTQYF. CDR3 in DNA: TGTGCCAGCAGCCTCAGAGGGGGCGCATCTCGGTCCACAGATACGCAGTATTTT. This chain joins TRBV4-2 and TRBJ2-3, with 7 nucleotides matching TRBD1. V dropped 4 bases and J dropped 2; count of bases not matched to a gene: 15. The CDR3 totals 18 residues. The germline CDR1 and CDR2 sequences are LGHNA and YNFKEQ.

This clonotype came up a few times. The chain couples TRBV29-1 to TRBJ2-7; maybe TRBD1 (6 bases). CDR3 size: 16 residues. V dropped 1 base and J dropped 0 bases, with 16 bases sitting between them. The V gene's germline CDR1 is SQVTM and CDR2 ANQGSEA. Here the CDR3 reads CSVEGPDSMSSYEQYF. The DNA of the CDR3 is TGCAGCGTTGAAGGGCCGGACAGCATGAGCTCCTACGAGCAGTACTTC.

The rearrangement links TRBV4-1 to TRBJ2-5, with TRBD1 as a possible D gene (5 bases). With 4 bases removed from V and 3 bases from J, the gap between germline ends came to 12 bases. The germline V gene encodes CDR1 MGHRA and CDR2 YSYEKL. The CDR3 runs 14 residues. The CDR3 sequence: CASSLGPGKETQYF. As DNA, the CDR3 is TGCGCCAGCAGCCTTGGGCCAGGGAAAGAGACCCAGTACTTC.

This clonotype showed up just a few times. V and J are TRBV12-5 and TRBJ1-5; weak D call: TRBD1 (5 bases). The germline V gene encodes CDR1 LGHNT and CDR2 FRNRAP. CDR3 length equals 13 residues. CDR3 in DNA: TGTTCTTTGGGGGGTGAAAACAATCAGCCCCAGCATTTT. As protein: CSLGGENNQPQHF. Variable domain in full (rest from reference TRBV12-5 and TRBJ1-5): DARVTQTPRHKVTEMGQEVTMRCQPILGHNTVFWYRQTMMQGLELLAYFRNRAPLDDSGMPKDRFSAEMPDATLATLKIQPSEPRDSAVYFCSLGGENNQPQHFGDGTRLSIL.

This clonotype was seen a handful of times. This chain uses TRBV28 with TRBJ2-3; D not resolved. This CDR3 is built from 12 residues. The germline V gene encodes CDR1 MDHEN and CDR2 SYDVKM. Deletions cut 7 bases from V and 4 bases from J, with 9 bases between. CDR3 protein: CASTSGPDTQYF. The CDR3 region has the DNA TGTGCCAGCACCTCAGGTCCAGATACGCAGTATTTT.

The sample holds many counts of this clonotype. The rearrangement uses TRBV30 and TRBJ1-1, with D perhaps matching TRBD1 (5 bases). The CDR3 has 13 amino acids. Germline V lookup: CDR1 GTSNPN, CDR2 SVGIG (reference sequence). V was trimmed by 5 bases and J by 4 bases, leaving 14 bases between them. CDR3 nucleotide sequence: TGTGCCTGGGACCTCGGGGGTGGCACTGAAGCTTTCTTT. Its translation is CAWDLGGGTEAFF. The variable domain in full, with the rest retrieved from reference TRBV30 and TRBJ1-1, is SQTIHQWPATLVQPVGSPLSLECTVEGTSNPNLYWYRQAAGRGLQLLFYSVGIGQISSEVPQNLSASRPQDRQFILSSKKLLLSDSGFYLCAWDLGGGTEAFFGQGTRLTVV.

The chain links TRBV23-1 to TRBJ2-7; unclear D gene. TRBV23-1 is an ORF, and what it does is uncertain. The CDR3 has 13 amino acids. Trimming removed 4 bases from V and 7 bases from J, with 14 bases in between. The CDR3 sequence: CASSLKVFREQYF. As DNA, the CDR3 is TGCGCCAGCAGTCTCAAGGTTTTCCGGGAGCAGTACTTC.

This clonotype came up many times. At one of its ends the junction is not consistent with the germline gene, which may arise from a read error. The chain carries TRBV12-3 or TRBV12-4 and TRBJ2-1, with D unresolved. This CDR3 is built from 11 residues. This CDR3 reads CASSLGNEQFF. CDR3 DNA sequence: TGTGCCAGCAGCTTAGGCAATGAGCAGTTCTTC.

The genes are TRBV6-5 and TRBJ2-6; 9 bases fit TRBD1. Trimming at V came to 2 bases and at J to 1 base, leaving 3 bases not matched to a gene. The CDR3 sequence is 17 residues long. CDR1 and CDR2 from the germline V gene are MNHEY and SVGAGI. The CDR3 coding sequence is TGTGCCAGCAGTTACCAGGGACAGGGTTCTGGGGCCAACGTCCTGACTTTC. Translation gives CASSYQGQGSGANVLTF.

This chain joins TRBV28 and TRBJ1-1; D remains unclear. Trimming removed 1 base at V and 3 bases at J, with 9 bases between. There are 14 residues in the CDR3. Germline CDR1 and CDR2: MDHEN and SYDVKM. CDR3 loop: CASSLSRPDTEAFF. Written as DNA, the CDR3 is TGTGCCAGCAGTTTATCAAGACCCGACACTGAAGCTTTCTTT.

This chain links TRBV24-1 with TRBJ2-3; D possibly corresponds to TRBD2 (5 bases). V lost 3 bases and J lost 10, with 19 bases in between. Germline V gene data show CDR1 as KGHDR and CDR2 as SFDVKD. The CDR3 is 15 residues long. In DNA form, the CDR3 reads TGTGCCACCAGTGATAAGCTAGCCGGGCACCCAGCGCAGTATTTT. It is translated as CATSDKLAGHPAQYF.

The V gene is TRBV12-3 or TRBV12-4, the J gene TRBJ2-4; 10 bases are shared with TRBD2. This CDR3 contains 16 residues. Trimming cost V 5 bases and J 2 bases; bases outside gene matches: 6. For the CDR3, the DNA is TGTGCCAGCAGTACGACTAGCGGGCTTACCAAAAACATTCAGTACTTC. Translation gives CASSTTSGLTKNIQYF.

This clonotype was observed a few times. The chain is built from TRBV4-3 and TRBJ2-7, with TRBD2 matching over 7 bases. J gave up 6 bases and V 0 bases, and 8 bases lay outside the gene matches. The CDR3 covers 15 residues. From germline, CDR1 is LGHNA and CDR2 YSLEER. The CDR3 bases are TGCGCCAGCAGCCAAGATCGGGCGGGAGCGGTCGAGCAGTACTTC. The encoded protein is CASSQDRAGAVEQYF.

Only a few counts were recorded for this clonotype. The rearrangement uses TRBV4-3 and TRBJ2-2, with D perhaps being TRBD1 or TRBD2 (5 bases each). The CDR3 covers 16 residues. CDR1 and CDR2 from the germline V gene are LGHNA and YSLEER. Trimming cost V 1 base and J 2 bases, with 11 bases left between them. The chain's CDR3 is CASSQGGWGNTGELFF. CDR3 bases: TGCGCCAGCAGCCAAGGGGGGTGGGGAAACACCGGGGAGCTGTTTTTT.